This T cell receptor (beta chain) came from a study of shared clonotypes between healthy human individuals. Data came from immunoSEQ multiplex PCR; TCRdb stores just in-frame clones and leaves some out. The table records about 2.2 million clones, just under 95% of them present only once. The germline CDR1 and CDR2 sequences are LGHNA and YSLEER. Trimming at V came to 4 bases and at J to 5 bases, leaving 4 bases not matched to a gene. There are 13 residues in the CDR3. It was CD45RO-negative cells, positively selected for CCR7, that made up naive CD8 cells, with terminally differentiated effector memory CD45RA+ cells excluded.

The sequence derives from a man younger than 30 in good health. Some clones in this sample may be carry-over from other donors' samples. V is TRBV4-3 and J is TRBJ2-5; TRBD2 agrees at 7 bases. Specimen: naive CD8+ T cells from PBMCs. For the CDR3, the DNA is TGCGCCAGCAGCCGGGGAGGGCTGGAGACCCAGTACTTC. The encoded protein is CASSRGGLETQYF.